The sequence of this T cell receptor beta chain was determined in a study of cytomegalovirus exposure and HLA in healthy donors. Donors sampled were nominally healthy, though unrecorded immune exposures were likely. General study findings and limits: The HLA-A and HLA-B alleles of most subjects were reportedly predicted accurately from TCR beta sequences. In an earlier analysis, most TCR beta V segments were productive about 87% or about 30% of the time.

Worth noting for this clone: Its antigen is not identified.

With 60 Vbeta and 13 Jbeta primers, the PCR was carried out. Assay used: immunoSEQ multiplex PCR; TCRdb lists only in-frame clones, some missing. The sample includes over 150,000 clones. The V and J ends lost 9 bases and 6 bases, in that order; junction bases with no gene match: 12. The CDR3 extends over 16 amino acids. Germline CDR1 SNHLY, CDR2 FYNNEI. The V call is TRBV2, the J call TRBJ1-6; 9 positions match TRBD1. This clonotype originated in a boy between 10 and 17 years old in good health and CMV-seronegative. What was sequenced was PBMCs. The CDR3 sequence: CASWTGVHGSNSPLHF. The CDR3 DNA sequence: TGTGCCAGTTGGACAGGGGTCCATGGGAGTAATTCACCCCTCCACTTT. Using reference TRBV2 and TRBJ1-6 for the parts outside the CDR3, the full variable domain is EPEVTQTPSHQVTQMGQEVILRCVPISNHLYFYWYRQILGQKVEFLVSFYNNEISEKSEIFDDQFSVERPDGSNFTLKIRSTKLEDSAMYFCASWTGVHGSNSPLHFGNGTRLTVT.